The entry below describes one T cell receptor (beta chain). Time point noted: pre-treatment sample, taken before nivolumab and TIL therapy. Tumor tissue came from excised metastases, mostly pleural nodules or supraclavicular lymph nodes. This specimen comes from a study of TIL therapy for anti-PD-1-resistant metastatic lung cancer. V shed 5 bases and J 4 bases; nucleotides not matched to a gene: 4. Germline CDR1 is SGHTA and CDR2 is FQGNSA. CDR3 length: 14 amino acids. The immunoSEQ assay was v3. Method: immunoSEQ multiplex PCR; TCRdb's copy keeps in-frame clones and lacks some. The sample includes roughly 92,000 clones, roughly 65% seen only once; the top ten take roughly 11%.

The sequence was obtained from a person aged 25-85 years with non-small cell lung cancer. V usage is TRBV7-2 and J usage is TRBJ1-1; the match to TRBD1 covers 10 bases. The starting material was tumor tissue, obtained at baseline. In nucleotides, the CDR3 is TGTGCCAGCAGCCAAGACAGGGGGCGCACTGAAGCTTTCTTT. It codes for CASSQDRGRTEAFF.